A single sample gave rise to the 22 T cell receptor beta chains below, sequenced in a study of T cell responses to AZD1222 COVID-19 vaccine. Repertoires were generated with immunoSEQ multiplex PCR, while TCRdb's copy carries only in-frame clones and drops some. The sample gives about 130,000 clones, 75% to 90% of which show up once; about 5.4% is in the top ten. The sequencing here drew on peripheral blood, taken on day 0 of AZD1222 vaccination. Every receptor here comes from an adult in good health.

The V and J genes are TRBV27 and TRBJ2-7; tentatively, D is TRBD1 (5 bases). V was clipped by 5 bases and J by 5 bases, with 10 bases between them. The CDR3 extends over 12 amino acids. Per germline, CDR1 MNHEY and CDR2 SMNVEV (reference sequence). CDR3 region: CASSEQGHEQYF. The CDR3 coding sequence is TGTGCCAGCAGTGAGCAGGGCCACGAGCAGTACTTC.

This rearrangement joins TRBV28 to TRBJ1-2; D is undetermined. V lost 1 base and J 4 bases, leaving 7 bases between the germline ends. The CDR3 is 13 amino acids. Germline CDR1 reads MDHEN; CDR2 reads SYDVKM. The CDR3: CASSLSELYGYTF. For the CDR3, the DNA is TGTGCCAGCAGTTTATCAGAGCTCTATGGCTACACCTTC.

This chain connects TRBV9 to TRBJ2-5; unclear D gene. Germline V gives CDR1 SGDLS, CDR2 YYNGEE. Deletions cut 8 bases from V and 5 bases from J, with 10 bases between. The CDR3 has 11 amino acids. The DNA for the CDR3 is TGTGCCAGGCGCCTGAGGGAGACCCAGTACTTC. Protein: CARRLRETQYF.

The rearrangement uses TRBV5-1 and TRBJ2-5; no clear D gene. Germline CDR1 SGHRS, CDR2 YFSETQ. This CDR3 is built from 11 residues. V lost 4 bases to trimming and J lost 2 bases, with 3 bases between them. The CDR3 spells CASSIQETQYF. In DNA, the CDR3 is TGCGCCAGCAGCATTCAAGAGACCCAGTACTTC.

For the CDR3, the DNA is TGTGCCAGCAGCCCCCGAGGGGGGCGGGATTCACCCCTCCACTTT. Its protein is CASSPRGGRDSPLHF. The chain is built from TRBV5-6 and TRBJ1-6; possible D gene TRBD1, 6 bases. Trimming shortened V by 4 bases and J by 8 bases, and 16 bases separated the two germline ends. This CDR3 comprises 15 residues. Germline-derived CDR1 and CDR2 are SGHDT and YYEEEE.

This CDR3 reads CASSLEGLLDNEQFF. Written as DNA, the CDR3 is TGCGCCAGCAGCTTGGAAGGACTACTCGACAATGAGCAGTTCTTC. The J gene is TRBJ2-1, the V gene TRBV5-1; D might be TRBD2 (6 bases). CDR3 size: 15 residues. The germline CDR1 and CDR2 sequences are SGHRS and YFSETQ. Between the trimmed V and J ends, which lost 0 bases and 5 bases, there was a span of 12 bases.

This clone has a single count. The J gene is TRBJ1-2, the V gene TRBV5-1; possible D gene TRBD1, 5 bases. Germline V lookup: CDR1 SGHRS, CDR2 YFSETQ. Trimming shortened V by 5 bases and J by 7 bases, and 21 bases separated the two germline ends. The CDR3 runs 15 residues. The DNA for the CDR3 is TGCGCCAGCAGTCCCTCAACCCCGGGGGGTAGTGGCTACACCTTC. It translates to CASSPSTPGGSGYTF.

J is TRBJ2-7 and V is TRBV29-1; D gene uncertain. Between the trimmed V and J ends, which lost 4 bases and 3 bases, there was a span of 10 bases. CDR3 length: 12 amino acids. Per the germline V gene, CDR1 is SQVTM and CDR2 is ANQGSEA. CDR3 sequence (DNA): TGCAGCGTTGGAAGAAGTCGCTACGAGCAGTACTTC. This sequence encodes CSVGRSRYEQYF.

CDR3 DNA: TGTGCCAGCAGTGTAGGCAGGACAGCCGACTATGGCTACACCTTC. Translation: CASSVGRTADYGYTF. V is TRBV2 and J is TRBJ1-2, with a weak D call TRBD1 (6 bases). V lost 4 bases, J lost 3 bases, and 15 bases lay in between. Germline V gene data show CDR1 as SNHLY and CDR2 as FYNNEI. This CDR3 comprises 15 residues.

The chain couples TRBV3-1 (or the pseudogene TRBV3-2) to TRBJ1-2; D is undetermined. In germline, CDR1 is LGHDT, CDR2 YNNKEL (reference sequence). The V and J ends lost 0 bases and 4 bases respectively, with 18 bases between them. This CDR3 has 17 residues. The CDR3 DNA is TGTGCCAGCAGCCAAGATCCCCAATTAGACGATCCCTATGGCTACACCTTC. As protein: CASSQDPQLDDPYGYTF.

The V call is TRBV21-1, the J call TRBJ2-7; the D segment call TRBD1 is taken from the table without a DNA check. TRBV21-1 is assigned pseudogene status. This CDR3 is built from 14 residues. The CDR3 region is CASTPRDRESEQYF. In DNA form, the CDR3 reads TGTGCCAGCACCCCCCGGGACAGGGAGTCCGAGCAGTACTTC.

The J gene is TRBJ1-1, the V gene TRBV3-1 (or the pseudogene TRBV3-2); D remains unclear. The CDR3 sequence is 14 residues long. Trimming cost V 1 base and J 2 bases, with 8 bases left between them. Germline lookup yields CDR1 LGHDT and CDR2 YNNKEL (reference sequence). CDR3 sequence reads: CASSQAGRNTEAFF. DNA for the CDR3: TGTGCCAGCAGCCAAGCTGGGCGTAACACTGAAGCTTTCTTT.

This sequence joins TRBV28 and TRBJ2-7; D is ambiguous. This CDR3 contains 14 residues. V dropped 3 bases and J dropped 2 bases, with 11 bases sitting between them. Germline values: CDR1 MDHEN, CDR2 SYDVKM. Here the CDR3 reads CASSLVLKAYEQYF. CDR3 bases: TGTGCCAGCAGTTTGGTACTGAAAGCCTACGAGCAGTACTTC.

The chain couples TRBV7-6 to TRBJ2-3; a possible D gene is TRBD2 (7 bases). Germline CDR1 SGHVS, CDR2 FNYEAQ. The CDR3 is made up of 16 amino acids. Trimming removed 5 bases from V and 6 bases from J, with 21 bases in between. CDR3 nucleotide sequence: TGTGCCAGCAGCCCGGGGGGCGGGATTGGGGCGGATACGCAGTATTTT. Its translation: CASSPGGGIGADTQYF.

This CDR3 is CASSLGRQAPEAFF. The CDR3, as DNA: TGTGCCAGCAGCTTAGGCCGGCAGGCGCCAGAAGCTTTCTTT. The V call is TRBV13, the J call TRBJ1-1; unclear D gene. Per the germline V gene, CDR1 is PRHDT and CDR2 is FYEKMQ (reference sequence). Trimming stripped 0 bases from V and 8 bases from J, with 13 bases between. CDR3 length: 14 amino acids.

This clone turned up a few times. This sequence joins TRBV12-3 or TRBV12-4 and TRBJ2-7, with 7 bases matching TRBD1. The CDR3 spans 13 residues. J gave up 7 bases and V 6 bases, and 9 bases lay outside the gene matches. CDR3: CASRKQGPGEQYF. CDR3 nucleotides: TGTGCCAGCAGAAAACAGGGGCCAGGGGAGCAGTACTTC.

The chain links TRBV5-6 to TRBJ2-1; TRBD1 matches at 8 bases. V shed 1 base, J shed 8 bases, and the junction held 8 bases outside the gene matches. Per germline, CDR1 SGHDT and CDR2 YYEEEE. This CDR3 contains 15 residues. CDR3 DNA sequence: TGTGCCAGCAGCTTGCCCGGACAGGGCATGGATGAGCAGTTCTTC. As protein: CASSLPGQGMDEQFF.

The J gene is TRBJ1-1, the V gene TRBV19; tentative D call: TRBD1 (5 bases). CDR1 is LNHDA and CDR2 is SQIVND in the germline V gene (reference sequence). The CDR3 has 14 amino acids. Trimming pared 3 bases from V and 2 bases from J, leaving 10 bases between. The CDR3 loop reads CASSMTGGNTEAFF. CDR3 nucleotides: TGTGCCAGTAGTATGACCGGGGGAAACACTGAAGCTTTCTTT.

The V call is TRBV30, the J call TRBJ1-4; no firm D call. CDR1 and CDR2 from the germline V gene are GTSNPN and SVGIG (reference sequence). V dropped 1 base and J dropped 7 bases, with 16 bases sitting between them. The CDR3 consists of 15 residues. The DNA of the CDR3 is TGTGCCTGGAGTGAAGGTACATCGGGTAGTGAAAAACTGTTTTTT. It translates to CAWSEGTSGSEKLFF.

This rearrangement joins TRBV6-5 to TRBJ1-6, with D perhaps matching TRBD1 (6 bases). The germline V gene encodes CDR1 MNHEY and CDR2 SVGAGI. V shed 4 bases and J shed 13 bases, with 23 bases lying between them. The CDR3 is made up of 16 amino acids. Here the CDR3 reads CASSSDPWTVGAPLHF. The CDR3 DNA reads as TGTGCCAGCAGTTCCGATCCCTGGACAGTAGGGGCCCCCCTCCACTTT.

The chain is built from TRBV5-1 and TRBJ2-1, with D maybe TRBD1 (5 bases). The CDR3 is 15 amino acids. Germline assignment: CDR1 SGHRS and CDR2 YFSETQ. Trimming stripped 0 bases from V and 5 bases from J, with 12 bases between. The CDR3 reads CASSLGQGSHNEQFF. CDR3 nucleotides: TGCGCCAGCAGCTTGGGGCAGGGTTCTCACAATGAGCAGTTCTTC.

The rearrangement uses TRBV2 and TRBJ1-5; D perhaps matches TRBD1 (5 bases). The CDR3 length is 14 residues. Germline lookup yields CDR1 SNHLY and CDR2 FYNNEI. V was trimmed by 3 bases and J by 7 bases, leaving 13 bases between them. The CDR3 region has the DNA TGTGCCAGCAGTGAGGAGGGACCCTACCAGCCCCAGCATTTT. Encoded protein: CASSEEGPYQPQHF.